This T cell receptor beta chain appears in the sequencing data of a study of T cell responses to AZD1222 COVID-19 vaccine. Across the study: Whether given at about 4 or about 12 weeks, second doses were pooled. Study-level results: Two doses of AZD1222 preceded a rise in Spike-specific TCR breadth and depth. Distributed over spike, vaccine-associated CD4 TCRs predominated at 160-218 and 743-854. Clonal diversity was possibly underestimated, and the donors were mostly white British, with more females.

J gave up 5 bases and V 2 bases, and 8 bases lay outside the gene matches. The V gene's germline CDR1 is MNHEY and CDR2 SVGAGI. The CDR3 contains 15 residues. This table comes from immunoSEQ multiplex PCR, and its TCRdb copy is limited to in-frame clones, with some not included. The sample holds about 180,000 clones, about 91% seen once. On this clone: Its target is unknown.

The V gene is TRBV6-5, the J gene TRBJ1-1; 7 bases match TRBD1. This specimen consisted of peripheral blood, obtained on day 0 of AZD1222 vaccination. This TCR came from an adult in good health. CDR3 DNA sequence: TGTGCCAGCAGTTACAGCAGGGGGGGGTTGACTGAAGCTTTCTTT. It translates to CASSYSRGGLTEAFF.